This TCR beta chain comes out of a study of cytomegalovirus exposure and HLA in healthy donors. CDR3 size: 17 residues. CDR1 is SEHNR, CDR2 FQNEAQ, per germline (reference sequence). The V segment lost 0 bases and the J segment 12 bases; nucleotides outside the gene matches: 14. About this clone: The antigen is undetermined.

In the PCR, 60 Vbeta and 13 Jbeta primers were used. Assay used: immunoSEQ multiplex PCR; TCRdb lists only in-frame clones, some missing. The table lists 73,000 or so clones, over 65% of them singletons. Regarding the study as a whole: In vitro work confirmed that a few CMV-associated chains recognize CMV antigens. Some V segments could not be told apart, so they were left out, TRBV6-2 and TRBV6-3 among them.

The gene calls are TRBV7-9 and TRBJ2-1; 10 nucleotides align to TRBD2. The sample comprised PBMCs. This TCR was sampled from a woman in her thirties or forties in good health and CMV-seropositive. In DNA form, the CDR3 reads TGTGCCAGCAGCTTAGCCCTCCTAGGAGCGGGAGGGTTAAGGCAGTTCTTC. Translating gives CASSLALLGAGGLRQFF.